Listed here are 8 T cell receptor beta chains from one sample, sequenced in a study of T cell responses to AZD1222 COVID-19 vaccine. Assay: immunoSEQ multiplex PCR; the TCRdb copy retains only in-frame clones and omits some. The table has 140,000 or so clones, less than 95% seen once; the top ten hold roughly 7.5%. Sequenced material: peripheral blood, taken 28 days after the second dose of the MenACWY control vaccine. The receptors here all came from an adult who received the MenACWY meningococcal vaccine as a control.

CDR3 DNA: TGTGCCAGCAGTGACCGGGGAGGCAGGGTTGGCACCGGGGAGCTGTTTTTT. It codes for CASSDRGGRVGTGELFF. The genes are TRBV6-4 and TRBJ2-2, with D perhaps TRBD2 (6 bases). CDR1 and CDR2 (germline): MRHNA, SNTAGT. The germline V and J ends were trimmed by 2 bases and 4 bases, with 17 bases remaining between them. This CDR3 contains 17 residues.

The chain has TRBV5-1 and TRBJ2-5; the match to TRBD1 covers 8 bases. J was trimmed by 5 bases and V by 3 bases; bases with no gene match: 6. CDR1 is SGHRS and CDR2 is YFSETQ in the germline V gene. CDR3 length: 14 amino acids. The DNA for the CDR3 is TGCGCCAGCAGCTCCGGACAGGGTTGGGAGACCCAGTACTTC. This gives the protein CASSSGQGWETQYF.

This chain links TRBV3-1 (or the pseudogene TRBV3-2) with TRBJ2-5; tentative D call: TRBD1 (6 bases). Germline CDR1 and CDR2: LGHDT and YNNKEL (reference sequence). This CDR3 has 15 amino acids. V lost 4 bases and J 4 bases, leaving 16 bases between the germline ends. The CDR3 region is CASSPVGAPLETQYF. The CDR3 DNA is TGTGCCAGCAGCCCCGTGGGGGCCCCACTAGAGACCCAGTACTTC.

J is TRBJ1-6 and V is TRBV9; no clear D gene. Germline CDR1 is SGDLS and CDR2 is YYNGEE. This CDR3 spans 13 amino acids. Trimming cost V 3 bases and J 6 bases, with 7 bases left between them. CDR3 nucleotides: TGTGCCAGCAGCGCCCAGTCTAATTCACCCCTCCACTTT. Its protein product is CASSAQSNSPLHF.

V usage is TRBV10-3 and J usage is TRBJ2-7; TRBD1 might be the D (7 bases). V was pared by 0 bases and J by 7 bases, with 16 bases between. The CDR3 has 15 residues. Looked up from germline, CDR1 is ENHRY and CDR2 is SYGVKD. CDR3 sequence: CAISESYRDSGEQYF. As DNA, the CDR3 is TGTGCCATCAGTGAGTCCTACCGGGACAGCGGGGAGCAGTACTTC.

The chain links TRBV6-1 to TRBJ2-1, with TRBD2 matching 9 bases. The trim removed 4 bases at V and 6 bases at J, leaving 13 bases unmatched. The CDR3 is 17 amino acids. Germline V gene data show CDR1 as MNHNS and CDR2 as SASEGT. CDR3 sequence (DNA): TGTGCCAGCAGTGTAAGAGATACGGGACTAGCTTTCAATGAGCAGTTCTTC. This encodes CASSVRDTGLAFNEQFF.

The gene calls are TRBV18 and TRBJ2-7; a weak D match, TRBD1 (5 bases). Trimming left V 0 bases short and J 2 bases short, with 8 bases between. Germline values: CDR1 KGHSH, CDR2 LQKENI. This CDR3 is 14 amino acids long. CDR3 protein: CASSPPAGPYEQYF. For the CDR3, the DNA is TGTGCCAGCTCACCACCGGCAGGGCCCTACGAGCAGTACTTC.

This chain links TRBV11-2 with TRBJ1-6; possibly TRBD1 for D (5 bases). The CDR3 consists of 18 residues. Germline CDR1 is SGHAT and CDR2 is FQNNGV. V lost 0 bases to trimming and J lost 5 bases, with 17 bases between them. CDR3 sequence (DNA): TGTGCCAGCAGCTTAGATTCGCCAGGGTTGGGCGATAATTCACCCCTCCACTTT. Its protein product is CASSLDSPGLGDNSPLHF.